Here is one TCR beta chain with its context. The sample belongs to a study of CD8 T cells in Susac syndrome. Purification of the CD8+ and CD4+ T cells relied on negative isolation, and TEMRA cells underwent FACS enrichment. Germline values: CDR1 LGHDT, CDR2 YNNKEL (reference sequence). V gave up 8 bases and J gave up 0 bases, with 14 bases separating them. This CDR3 has 14 amino acids. After extraction with the RNeasy kit, about 0.45 to 1 ug of the RNA was reverse transcribed using random hexamers. TCR beta CDR3 was amplified by immunoSEQ covering 54 Vbeta and 13 Jbeta. A single record per CDR3 protein comes from TCRdb applying MiXCR to the immunoSEQ multiplex PCR reads. The table has around 130,000 distinct CDR3 sequences, more than 75% seen once; the top ten hold around 0.24%.

The receptor's source is a human donor with multiple sclerosis. The chain joins TRBV3-1 to TRBJ2-7; D may be TRBD2 (5 bases). Input material: CD8+ T cells from PBMCs. CDR3 sequence (DNA): TGTGCCAGCGGGCCTAGCCTGAGCTCCTACGAGCAGTACTTC. As protein: CASGPSLSSYEQYF.